The entry below gives a single T cell receptor beta chain sequence along with its context. This entry is derived from a study of blood T cell repertoires in COVID-19. Background on the study: The origin of the acute and convalescent COVID-19 samples was the United States, Italy and Spain. Sources were T cells, B-cell-depleted T cells, or PBMCs; the material itself was cDNA or gDNA.

The authors' processing: Reference gene primers were amplified, and this amplification served to estimate nucleated cell counts. Some clones are missing from TCRdb's copy, which holds only in-frame ones; the method was immunoSEQ multiplex PCR. The V and J calls and clone size come from that table; D and trimming were worked out from the DNA. The data show about 220,000 clones, with less than 90% seen just once and approximately 5.1% held by the top ten. The sequenced sample consisted of peripheral blood. The receptor's source is a woman aged 60 to 75 who had recovered from COVID-19.

The CDR3 bases are TGCGCCAGCAGCCTTCGACTAGCGGGGGATGAGCAGTTCTTC. It encodes CASSLRLAGDEQFF. This sequence joins TRBV4-1 and TRBJ2-1; TRBD2 aligns across 12 bases. There are 14 residues in the CDR3. V lost 4 bases, J lost 8 bases, and 3 bases stayed unmatched. CDR1 is MGHRA, CDR2 YSYEKL, per germline.